This T cell receptor beta chain was recorded in a study of T cells in Graves' hyperthyroidism and ophthalmopathy. Study overall: Upon initial diagnosis and before any treatment, peripheral blood was collected.

Ophthalmopathy patients had Clinical Activity Score at least 3, NOSPECS grade at least 4, duration under 3 months. Each 10 ml fresh peripheral blood draw supplied the PBMCs. This clonotype was recorded at least ten times. TCR beta CDR3 regions were amplified from RNA. During a first-round RT-PCR of the TCR CDR3, the HTBI primer set was used. A single record per CDR3 protein comes from TCRdb applying MiXCR to the multiplex PCR reads. The data show about 400,000 distinct CDR3 sequences, about 14% seen once. The CDR3 has 12 residues. The germline V and J ends were trimmed by 4 bases and 4 bases, with 4 bases remaining between them. Germline CDR1 is SGHTA and CDR2 is FQGTGA.

The V call is TRBV7-3, the J call TRBJ2-2; D uncertain. Specimen: blood. The receptor comes from a woman aged 30 to 39 with Graves' ophthalmopathy. This CDR3 is CASSSRTGELFF. The CDR3 nucleotides are TGTGCCAGCAGCTCACGCACCGGGGAGCTGTTTTTT.